These 13 T cell receptor beta chains share one sample of origin, sequenced in a study of shared clonotypes between healthy human individuals. This table comes from immunoSEQ multiplex PCR, and its TCRdb copy is limited to in-frame clones, with some not included. The sample lists about 680,000 clones; about 91% were seen once. Naive CD8 cells comprised CD45RO-negative, CCR7-positively selected cells, excluding terminally differentiated effector memory CD45RA+ cells. The source material was naive CD8+ T cells sorted from blood. The receptors here all came from a man aged 30-40 years in good health.

The rearrangement joins TRBV28 to TRBJ2-7; 14 nucleotides line up with TRBD2. V shed 3 bases and J 3 bases; nucleotides not matched to a gene: 16. This CDR3 contains 20 residues. Germline values: CDR1 MDHEN, CDR2 SYDVKM. CDR3 sequence: CASSFGQTGLAGALGYEQYF. CDR3 DNA sequence: TGTGCCAGCAGTTTTGGACAGACGGGACTAGCGGGAGCGCTCGGCTACGAGCAGTACTTC. Drawing the rest from reference TRBV28 and TRBJ2-7, the complete variable domain is DVKVTQSSRYLVKRTGEKVFLECVQDMDHENMFWYRQDPGLGLRLIYFSYDVKMKEKGDIPEGYSVSREKKERFSLILESASTNQTSMYLCASSFGQTGLAGALGYEQYFGPGTRLTVT.

The rearrangement uses TRBV28 and TRBJ2-2; the D is unclear. The V end was cut by 3 bases, the J end by 1 base, with 9 bases between. The CDR3 loop spans 15 amino acids. Germline V gives CDR1 MDHEN, CDR2 SYDVKM. CDR3 bases: TGTGCCAGCAGTTTGGTGGCAGAGAACACCGGGGAGCTGTTTTTT. Protein sequence: CASSLVAENTGELFF.

The chain is built from TRBV2 and TRBJ2-5; TRBD2 aligns across 7 bases. The V and J ends lost 8 bases and 2 bases, in that order; junction bases with no gene match: 8. Germline-derived CDR1 and CDR2 are SNHLY and FYNNEI. There are 14 residues in the CDR3. The CDR3 here is CASCCQGGQETQYF. The CDR3 region has the DNA TGTGCCAGCTGTTGTCAGGGAGGGCAAGAGACCCAGTACTTC.

The V call is TRBV25-1, the J call TRBJ2-3, with D possibly TRBD1 on 6 matching bases. Trimming left V 6 bases short and J 2 bases short, with 15 bases between. The CDR3 extends over 15 amino acids. Germline assignment: CDR1 MGHDK and CDR2 SYGVNS. CDR3: CASSVTGSTTDTQYF. The CDR3 region has the DNA TGTGCCAGCAGCGTAACAGGGTCCACCACAGATACGCAGTATTTT. The complete variable domain, with remaining parts taken from reference TRBV25-1 and TRBJ2-3, reads EADIYQTPRYLVIGTGKKITLECSQTMGHDKMYWYQQDPGMELHLIHYSYGVNSTEKGDLSSESTVSRIRTEHFPLTLESARPSHTSQYLCASSVTGSTTDTQYFGPGTRLTVL.

The sample holds one count of this clone. This chain connects TRBV27 to TRBJ1-5; TRBD1 is a possible D gene (6 bases). CDR1 and CDR2 (germline): MNHEY, SMNVEV (reference sequence). The CDR3 has 14 amino acids. V dropped 5 bases and J dropped 2 bases, with 10 bases sitting between them. CDR3: CASSPWTGNQPQHF. In DNA, the CDR3 is TGTGCCAGCAGTCCCTGGACAGGCAATCAGCCCCAGCATTTT.

CDR3 bases: TGTGCCAGCAGCTGGAGGGAGTTGAGTCCGTATGACACTGAAGCTTTCTTT. Amino acid sequence: CASSWRELSPYDTEAFF. The chain uses TRBV5-6 and TRBJ1-1; D call uncertain. The CDR3 is made up of 17 amino acids. Germline CDR1 reads SGHDT; CDR2 reads YYEEEE. V lost 3 bases and J 3 bases, leaving 21 bases between the germline ends.

The rearrangement joins TRBV29-1 to TRBJ2-1; 10 bases map to TRBD2. The V segment lost 4 bases and the J segment 3 bases; nucleotides outside the gene matches: 0. The CDR3 consists of 13 residues. Germline V gene data show CDR1 as SQVTM and CDR2 as ANQGSEA. CDR3 DNA sequence: TGCAGCGTTGGGACTAGCGGCTACAATGAGCAGTTCTTC. As protein: CSVGTSGYNEQFF.

This clone was observed once. The J gene is TRBJ1-3, the V gene TRBV28, with 8 nucleotides matching TRBD1. The V segment lost 9 bases and the J segment 0 bases; nucleotides outside the gene matches: 7. This CDR3 region has 15 residues. Germline V lookup: CDR1 MDHEN, CDR2 SYDVKM. The CDR3 sequence: CASGPDRASGNTIYF. The DNA for the CDR3 is TGTGCCAGTGGCCCGGACAGGGCCTCTGGAAACACCATATATTTT.

The J gene is TRBJ2-1, the V gene TRBV27, with 7 bases fitting TRBD2. The length of the CDR3 is 15 residues. Per the germline V gene, CDR1 is MNHEY and CDR2 is SMNVEV (reference sequence). The ends lost 2 bases at V and 6 bases at J; junction bases unmatched: 7. The CDR3 DNA reads TGTGCCAGCAGTTTAGGGGCGGGAGTCGCCAATGAGCAGTTCTTC. Its translation is CASSLGAGVANEQFF.

The CDR3 loop reads CASSPRLAGSYEQYF. CDR3 nucleotide sequence: TGTGCCAGCAGCCCTAGACTAGCGGGTTCCTACGAGCAGTACTTC. The chain has TRBV13 and TRBJ2-7; 10 bases are a match to TRBD2. The CDR3 is 15 residues long. Looked up from germline, CDR1 is PRHDT and CDR2 is FYEKMQ (reference sequence). J was trimmed by 1 base and V by 5 bases; bases with no gene match: 5. Supplemented by reference TRBV13 and TRBJ2-7, the full variable domain reads AAGVIQSPRHLIKEKRETATLKCYPIPRHDTVYWYQQGPGQDPQFLISFYEKMQSDKGSIPDRFSAQQFSDYHSELNMSSLELGDSALYFCASSPRLAGSYEQYFGPGTRLTVT.

The rearrangement uses TRBV19 and TRBJ2-7; TRBD2 matches 7 bases. Trimming cost V 2 bases and J 0 bases; bases outside gene matches: 7. The germline V gene encodes CDR1 LNHDA and CDR2 SQIVND (reference sequence). The CDR3 is 16 amino acids. The CDR3 is CASSISRGGDSYEQYF. The CDR3 DNA sequence: TGTGCCAGTAGTATATCCCGGGGAGGGGACTCCTACGAGCAGTACTTC.

This chain connects TRBV7-9 to TRBJ2-7; 10 positions match TRBD2. The ends lost 1 base at V and 2 bases at J; junction bases unmatched: 2. The CDR3 is 15 amino acids. CDR1 and CDR2 (germline): SEHNR, FQNEAQ (reference sequence). For the CDR3, the DNA is TGTGCCAGCAGCTTAGGGACTAGCGGTACCTACGAGCAGTACTTC. Protein: CASSLGTSGTYEQYF.

The CDR3 sequence: CASSMPLGTQRIEQFF. The CDR3 bases are TGTGCCAGTAGCATGCCCCTCGGGACCCAGCGCATTGAGCAGTTCTTC. The chain has TRBV19 and TRBJ2-1; the D gene could be TRBD1 or TRBD2 (5 bases each). Germline lookup yields CDR1 LNHDA and CDR2 SQIVND (reference sequence). V was shortened by 6 bases and J by 9 bases, with 24 bases between the two germline ends. The CDR3 covers 16 residues.